The clone carrying this T cell receptor beta chain was seen a single time. Its antigen remains unknown. The data are from a study of radiotherapy plus CTLA-4 blockade in lung cancer. Assay: immunoSEQ multiplex PCR; the TCRdb copy retains only in-frame clones and omits some. The data hold 89,000 or so clones, with approximately 78% observed a single time. Study results and limitations: Reports identified early blood T cell clone dynamics, with interferon-beta, as the best response predictor.

The V gene's germline CDR1 is LNHDA and CDR2 SQIVND (reference sequence). The CDR3 is made up of 14 amino acids. Trimming pared 5 bases from V and 4 bases from J, leaving 12 bases between. The chain joins TRBV19 to TRBJ1-5; D remains ambiguous. This receptor was identified in a human donor with non-small cell lung cancer who had a partial response to radiotherapy plus ipilimumab. The sample consisted of peripheral blood, taken from a patient treated with radiotherapy plus ipilimumab. The CDR3 here is CASSGERSNQPQHF. In DNA form, the CDR3 reads TGTGCCAGTAGTGGAGAGAGATCTAATCAGCCCCAGCATTTT.